Following are 25 T cell receptor beta chains from one sample sequenced in a study of blood T cell repertoires in COVID-19. Generated by immunoSEQ multiplex PCR, the TCRdb table keeps only in-frame clones and is missing some. The sample holds under 250,000 clones, 85% seen once. The sequencing sample was made of peripheral blood. Receptor source: a man aged 50-59 years who had recovered from COVID-19.

The CDR3, as DNA: TGTGCCAGCAGGCGCACAGGGGCCAATCAGCCCCAGCATTTT. This gives the protein CASRRTGANQPQHF. The rearrangement joins TRBV6-5 to TRBJ1-5; 7 bases map to TRBD1. Losses at the gene ends were 6 bases for V and 3 bases for J; bases not matched to a gene: 5. The V gene's germline CDR1 is MNHEY and CDR2 SVGAGI. CDR3 length: 14 residues.

The rearrangement joins TRBV5-1 to TRBJ2-3, with 7 bases aligning to TRBD1. This CDR3 spans 13 amino acids. CDR1 and CDR2 (germline): SGHRS, YFSETQ. V was pared by 6 bases and J by 3 bases, with 4 bases of the junction left unmatched. The CDR3 region is CASTRQGTDTQYF. In nucleotides, the CDR3 is TGCGCCAGCACCAGACAGGGAACAGATACGCAGTATTTT.

The chain couples TRBV10-1 to TRBJ2-1; TRBD2 aligns across 11 bases. The length of the CDR3 is 15 residues. J was trimmed by 7 bases and V by 10 bases; bases with no gene match: 12. Germline V gene lookup returns CDR1 WNHNN and CDR2 SYGVQD (reference sequence). Here the CDR3 reads CATLKSLAGGNEQFF. CDR3 bases: TGCGCCACCCTAAAGAGTCTAGCGGGAGGAAATGAGCAGTTCTTC.

This chain uses TRBV27 with TRBJ2-3, with 9 positions matching TRBD2. CDR3 length: 19 residues. Germline loops: CDR1 MNHEY, CDR2 SMNVEV (reference sequence). The trim removed 5 bases at V and 0 bases at J, leaving 15 bases unmatched. CDR3 loop: CASSRIARGGVASTDTQYF. DNA of the CDR3: TGTGCCAGCAGTCGTATAGCGCGGGGGGGCGTTGCAAGCACAGATACGCAGTATTTT.

The chain has TRBV30 and TRBJ2-7, with D tentatively TRBD1 (5 bases). The CDR3 length is 15 residues. Germline loops: CDR1 GTSNPN, CDR2 SVGIG (reference sequence). V lost 5 bases and J 0 bases, leaving 17 bases between the germline ends. The CDR3 DNA follows: TGTGCCTGGGATAGAGTGCCAGGGATCTCCTACGAGCAGTACTTC. This encodes CAWDRVPGISYEQYF.

V and J are TRBV20-1 and TRBJ1-2; D not resolved. The CDR3 is made up of 11 amino acids. V shed 3 bases and J shed 2 bases, with 4 bases lying between them. Germline V CDR1 and CDR2: DFQATT, SNEGSKA (reference sequence). DNA for the CDR3: TGCAGTGCTAGCCCGAACTATGGCTACACCTTC. Translating gives CSASPNYGYTF.

V gene TRBV5-1 combines with J gene TRBJ2-1; 9 nucleotides align to TRBD2. The CDR3 runs to 18 residues. After removal of 4 bases from V and 6 bases from J, the junction contained 17 bases not matched to a gene. Per germline, CDR1 SGHRS and CDR2 YFSETQ. This chain's CDR3 is CASSLTGTSRPPGNEQFF. CDR3 DNA: TGCGCCAGCAGCCTCACCGGGACTAGCAGGCCCCCGGGCAATGAGCAGTTCTTC.

This chain links TRBV4-1 with TRBJ2-3, with TRBD2 matching over 9 bases. The CDR3 is made up of 16 amino acids. V shed 0 bases and J 2 bases; nucleotides not matched to a gene: 3. CDR1 MGHRA and CDR2 YSYEKL come from the germline V gene. The CDR3 spells CASSQEGTSLTDTQYF. CDR3 nucleotides: TGCGCCAGCAGCCAAGAAGGGACTAGCCTCACAGATACGCAGTATTTT.

In the case of this clone: Distinct nucleotide sequences in the sample also encode this CDR3. The rearrangement joins TRBV3-1 (or the pseudogene TRBV3-2) to TRBJ2-1; 13 bases fit TRBD2. The CDR3 length is 15 residues. V was clipped by 3 bases and J by 5 bases; unmatched bases: 1. CDR1 is LGHDT and CDR2 is YNNKEL in the germline V gene (reference sequence). Written as DNA, the CDR3 is TGTGCCAGCAGCCAGGGACTAGCGGGAAACAATGAGCAGTTCTTC. The encoded protein is CASSQGLAGNNEQFF.

The gene calls are TRBV13 and TRBJ2-7, with 9 bases fitting TRBD1. CDR1 and CDR2 (germline): PRHDT, FYEKMQ (reference sequence). V gave up 6 bases and J gave up 2 bases; unmatched junction bases: 5. This CDR3 has 14 amino acids. The CDR3 DNA reads as TGTGCCAGCAGTTCGGGACAGGGTACCTACGAGCAGTACTTC. Encoded protein: CASSSGQGTYEQYF.

The CDR3 spells CSVDGQGGYNEQFF. In DNA, the CDR3 is TGCAGCGTTGATGGACAGGGGGGCTACAATGAGCAGTTCTTC. The chain uses TRBV29-1 and TRBJ2-1; 10 bases line up with TRBD1. This CDR3 is 14 amino acids long. Per germline, CDR1 SQVTM and CDR2 ANQGSEA. V trimming: 3 bases; J trimming: 3 bases; junction bases outside the gene matches: 2.

The chain is built from TRBV4-1 and TRBJ1-4, with 7 nucleotides matching TRBD1. This CDR3 contains 16 residues. V lost 5 bases to trimming and J lost 8 bases; unmatched junction nucleotides: 14. Germline V gives CDR1 MGHRA, CDR2 YSYEKL. CDR3 nucleotide sequence: TGCGCCAGCAGCGGGACAGTGGGCCTGGCGGGCGAAAAACTGTTTTTT. Translated: CASSGTVGLAGEKLFF.

J is TRBJ2-7 and V is TRBV28; D gene unclear. V was shortened by 5 bases and J by 3 bases, with 8 bases between the two germline ends. Germline V gives CDR1 MDHEN, CDR2 SYDVKM. This CDR3 is 12 amino acids long. CDR3 coding DNA: TGTGCCAGCAGTCGCGATGGCTACGAGCAGTACTTC. This encodes CASSRDGYEQYF.

The sample holds many counts of this clone. The CDR3 bases are TGTGCCTGGAGGCCACTAGCGGGAGGTGAGACCCAGTACTTC. Its translation: CAWRPLAGGETQYF. The chain is built from TRBV30 and TRBJ2-5; 12 positions match TRBD2. There are 14 residues in the CDR3. Per germline, CDR1 GTSNPN and CDR2 SVGIG (reference sequence). V trimming: 3 bases; J trimming: 5 bases; junction bases outside the gene matches: 4.

In DNA form, the CDR3 reads TGTGCCAGCAGCGCGACAGGGAGCTCCTACGAGCAGTACTTC. Its translation is CASSATGSSYEQYF. The V gene is TRBV9, the J gene TRBJ2-7; TRBD1 matches 7 bases. Germline V CDR1 and CDR2: SGDLS, YYNGEE. The V and J ends lost 3 bases and 0 bases, in that order; junction bases with no gene match: 3. CDR3 length: 14 amino acids.

V usage is TRBV2 and J usage is TRBJ2-7; D perhaps matches TRBD1 (7 bases). CDR1 and CDR2 (germline): SNHLY, FYNNEI. With 5 bases removed from V and 5 bases from J, the gap between germline ends came to 19 bases. The length of the CDR3 is 15 residues. For the CDR3, the DNA is TGTGCCAGCAGTTCTTATGACAGGGCGGGGAACGAGCAGTACTTC. Translated, it gives CASSSYDRAGNEQYF.

The V call is TRBV9, the J call TRBJ1-1; D gene uncertain. The V and J ends lost 4 bases and 1 base respectively, with 14 bases between them. Germline lookup yields CDR1 SGDLS and CDR2 YYNGEE. The CDR3 is 15 residues long. CDR3 sequence: CASSPTWGANTEAFF. CDR3 DNA: TGTGCCAGCAGCCCGACTTGGGGAGCGAACACTGAAGCTTTCTTT.

The chain links TRBV5-1 to TRBJ2-3, with TRBD1 matching over 7 bases. Trimming removed 0 bases from V and 6 bases from J; junction bases left unmatched: 7. The CDR3 runs 15 residues. Germline CDR1 and CDR2: SGHRS and YFSETQ. The CDR3 DNA reads TGCGCCAGCAGCTTGGCCGACAGGGTTGGGGATACGCAGTATTTT. It yields the protein CASSLADRVGDTQYF.

The CDR3 region is CASSQERARGRQGQFF. CDR3 nucleotide sequence: TGTGCCAGCAGCCAAGAACGGGCAAGGGGTCGGCAAGGGCAGTTCTTC. V usage is TRBV3-1 (or the pseudogene TRBV3-2) and J usage is TRBJ2-1; D possibly corresponds to TRBD1 (5 bases). Germline assignment: CDR1 LGHDT and CDR2 YNNKEL (reference sequence). Trimming removed 0 bases at V and 12 bases at J, with 21 bases between. CDR3 length: 16 residues.

This clone was observed once. The chain employs TRBV10-3 and TRBJ2-7, with 9 bases identical to TRBD2. V lost 4 bases to trimming and J lost 7 bases; unmatched junction nucleotides: 17. CDR3 length equals 17 residues. Germline CDR1 is ENHRY and CDR2 is SYGVKD. The CDR3 DNA is TGTGCCATCAGTGTCCTCCCAGTGGTAGCGGGAGTGGGGGAGCAGTACTTC. It encodes CAISVLPVVAGVGEQYF.

V usage is TRBV2 and J usage is TRBJ1-2; 10 bases align to TRBD1. This CDR3 is 14 amino acids long. J gave up 4 bases and V 6 bases, and 5 bases lay outside the gene matches. Looked up from germline, CDR1 is SNHLY and CDR2 is FYNNEI. For the CDR3, the DNA is TGTGCCAGCAGCCCCGGGACAGGGGTCTATGGCTACACCTTC. Protein sequence: CASSPGTGVYGYTF.

The rearrangement links TRBV4-2 to TRBJ2-3, with 10 bases matching TRBD2. J was trimmed by 2 bases and V by 4 bases; bases with no gene match: 3. The CDR3 is 15 residues long. Germline assignment: CDR1 LGHNA and CDR2 YNFKEQ. In DNA, the CDR3 is TGTGCCAGCAGCCCGACTAGCGGGTACACAGATACGCAGTATTTT. It translates to CASSPTSGYTDTQYF.

The rearrangement uses TRBV9 and TRBJ1-3; 11 positions match TRBD1. This CDR3 has 17 amino acids. The germline CDR1 and CDR2 sequences are SGDLS and YYNGEE. Losses at the gene ends were 4 bases for V and 3 bases for J; bases not matched to a gene: 9. The CDR3 protein is CASSTRTGGADGNTIYF. CDR3 coding DNA: TGTGCCAGCAGCACCCGGACAGGGGGCGCCGATGGAAACACCATATATTTT.

V usage is TRBV24-1 and J usage is TRBJ2-3; the D gene is possibly TRBD1 (5 bases). Trimming removed 10 bases at V and 1 base at J, with 17 bases between. In germline, CDR1 is KGHDR, CDR2 SFDVKD. The CDR3 is made up of 15 amino acids. CDR3 sequence reads: CATSPPGKGTDTQYF. Written as DNA, the CDR3 is TGTGCCACTAGCCCCCCAGGGAAGGGCACAGATACGCAGTATTTT.

The chain couples TRBV11-2 to TRBJ2-5; 12 bases are a match to TRBD2. The CDR3 consists of 18 residues. V was clipped by 5 bases and J by 4 bases; unmatched bases: 14. CDR1 and CDR2 (germline): SGHAT, FQNNGV. The CDR3 region is CASSLDGLAGRGRETQYF. The CDR3 nucleotides are TGTGCCAGCAGCCTGGACGGACTAGCGGGAAGAGGGAGAGAGACCCAGTACTTC.